These T cell receptor beta chains were read from a single sample in a study of T cells expressing NK-cell markers. TCRdb reprocessed the 5' RACE reads and stores each CDR3 protein as one record, lacking DNA. There are about 160,000 distinct CDR3 sequences in the sample, with approximately 18% held by the top ten. The sequencing input was blood T cells: a sorted CD56 or NKG2C T cell subset, CD4+ or CD8+ T cells, or bulk PBMC T cells (not recorded which). Receptors were obtained from a woman between 18 and 70 years old in good health. The CDR3 runs from the conserved cysteine through the conserved F or W.

j_gene | v_gene | CDR3aa
TRBJ1-6 | TRBV13 | CASSETEGSPLHF
TRBJ1-3 | TRBV5-1 | CASSPSSETGNTIYF
TRBJ2-3 | TRBV10-3 | CAIGPTDTQYF
TRBJ2-7 | TRBV12-3/TRBV12-4 | CASSLIAGAEQYF
TRBJ2-1 | TRBV11-3 | CASSSRGTSGYNEQFF
TRBJ2-1 | TRBV18 | CASSLSVNEQFF
TRBJ1-2 | TRBV28 | CASLSRAAQYGYTF
TRBJ1-4 | TRBV5-1 | CASSLAGTENEKLFF
TRBJ2-7 | TRBV12-3/TRBV12-4 | CASSLVLLSEQYF
TRBJ2-1 | TRBV20-1 | CSALDRGHNEQFF
TRBJ2-7 | TRBV7-8 | CASSFNSLWIYEQYF
TRBJ1-4 | TRBV4-2 | CASSQLQGHNEKLFF
TRBJ2-5 | TRBV5-1 | CASSYGQGGDYQETQYF
TRBJ1-2 | TRBV7-3 | CASSLLPVGLSYGYTF
TRBJ1-4 | TRBV12-3/TRBV12-4 | CASMSPGQGEEKLFF
TRBJ1-1 | TRBV29-1 | CSVEEYRPGTGVNTEAFF
TRBJ2-5 | TRBV12-3/TRBV12-4 | CASSKTSGGPKEETQYF
TRBJ1-1 | TRBV21-1 | CASSKGRDSMNTEAFF